These 27 T cell receptor beta chains originate from one sample sequenced in a study of blood T cell repertoires in COVID-19. Produced via immunoSEQ multiplex PCR; TCRdb's table is partial and in-frame only. The table shows approximately 200,000 clones, with about 81% occurring only once. Sequenced material: PBMCs or T cells enriched from blood (not recorded which). These TCRs come from a man aged 40-49 years who had recovered from COVID-19.

The genes are TRBV5-1 and TRBJ2-1; D perhaps matches TRBD2 (7 bases). This CDR3 comprises 14 residues. Trimming cost V 6 bases and J 7 bases, with 17 bases left between them. Germline V lookup: CDR1 SGHRS, CDR2 YFSETQ. CDR3 sequence: CASIGGGLGNEQFF. The CDR3 region has the DNA TGCGCCAGCATAGGCGGGGGCTTGGGTAATGAGCAGTTCTTC.

This chain connects TRBV10-3 to TRBJ2-1; TRBD1 matches 9 bases. Trimming cost V 5 bases and J 8 bases; bases outside gene matches: 10. Germline CDR1 ENHRY, CDR2 SYGVKD. The CDR3 covers 15 residues. The CDR3 region is CAISHYDRGLDEQFF. DNA for the CDR3: TGTGCCATCAGTCACTACGACAGGGGGTTAGATGAGCAGTTCTTC.

The chain recombines TRBV5-1 with TRBJ1-3, with a tentative D call TRBD1 (6 bases). V shed 5 bases and J shed 4 bases, with 19 bases lying between them. The CDR3 spans 16 residues. Germline V gene sequence: CDR1 SGHRS, CDR2 YFSETQ. The chain's CDR3 is CASRMRDTAPGNTIYF. Written as DNA, the CDR3 is TGCGCCAGCAGGATGAGGGACACGGCGCCGGGAAACACCATATATTTT.

The count of this clone is one. V usage is TRBV4-1 and J usage is TRBJ2-1, with a weak D call TRBD1 (6 bases). The CDR3 length is 15 residues. The V and J ends lost 3 bases and 9 bases respectively, with 18 bases between them. Germline V gene data show CDR1 as MGHRA and CDR2 as YSYEKL. CDR3 nucleotide sequence: TGCGCCAGCAGCCAGGAGCCTACAGGGAGAGGTGAGCAGTTCTTC. Translating gives CASSQEPTGRGEQFF.

This clone showed up just a few times. The chain recombines TRBV7-3 with TRBJ2-1; D gene ambiguous. The CDR3 covers 16 residues. V lost 5 bases to trimming and J lost 0 bases, with 14 bases between them. Looked up from germline, CDR1 is SGHTA and CDR2 is FQGTGA. The CDR3 DNA follows: TGTGCCAGCAGCAACTCGCCCTACTTCTCCTACAATGAGCAGTTCTTC. Amino acids: CASSNSPYFSYNEQFF.

This clone was observed a single time. This sequence joins TRBV19 and TRBJ2-1; 8 nucleotides agree with TRBD2. Germline values: CDR1 LNHDA, CDR2 SQIVND (reference sequence). Unmatched junction bases numbered 8, after V lost 5 bases and J lost 2 bases. The CDR3 is 16 residues long. For the CDR3, the DNA is TGTGCCAGTAGTTTCTTAGCGGGGCCGACCTACAATGAGCAGTTCTTC. This gives the protein CASSFLAGPTYNEQFF.

This clone appeared a single time. This chain links TRBV11-2 with TRBJ1-5; no firm D call. Trimming took off 5 bases at V and 0 bases at J, with 11 bases between the two ends. CDR3 length: 15 amino acids. Germline V gene sequence: CDR1 SGHAT, CDR2 FQNNGV. The CDR3 protein is CASSAGPNSNQPQHF. The CDR3 nucleotides are TGTGCCAGCAGCGCGGGCCCAAATAGCAATCAGCCCCAGCATTTT.

The chain has TRBV2 and TRBJ2-2; 10 bases are a match to TRBD1. Trimming cost V 5 bases and J 6 bases; bases outside gene matches: 6. CDR1 and CDR2 (germline): SNHLY, FYNNEI. This CDR3 contains 15 residues. The DNA of the CDR3 is TGTGCCAGCAGTCGCCGACAGGGGGCGGCCGGGGAGCTGTTTTTT. It is translated as CASSRRQGAAGELFF.

Here the CDR3 reads CASRQGHPNTEAFF. The CDR3 DNA reads TGCGCCAGCAGGCAGGGGCACCCGAACACTGAAGCTTTCTTT. This sequence joins TRBV5-1 and TRBJ1-1; D perhaps matches TRBD1 (6 bases). Germline values: CDR1 SGHRS, CDR2 YFSETQ. With 5 bases removed from V and 1 base from J, the gap between germline ends came to 12 bases. The CDR3 totals 14 residues.

This chain uses TRBV9 with TRBJ2-3; 13 bases align to TRBD2. The V gene end was trimmed by 2 bases and the J gene end by 3 bases; junction bases not matched to a gene: 18. Germline V gene data show CDR1 as SGDLS and CDR2 as YYNGEE. The CDR3 loop spans 21 amino acids. The DNA of the CDR3 is TGTGCCAGCAGCGTCATTGGGACTAGCGGGACTCATAGGGATAGGACAGATACGCAGTATTTT. Residues: CASSVIGTSGTHRDRTDTQYF.

V usage is TRBV11-2 and J usage is TRBJ2-3; 9 nucleotides match TRBD2. The germline V gene has CDR1 SGHAT and CDR2 FQNNGV. The CDR3 is made up of 13 amino acids. The junction had 1 base not matched to a gene; V was cut back by 2 bases and J by 7 bases. The CDR3, as DNA: TGTGCCAGCAGCTTACTAGCGGGGAATACGCAGTATTTT. It specifies CASSLLAGNTQYF.

The chain recombines TRBV3-1 (or the pseudogene TRBV3-2) with TRBJ1-2; the match to TRBD1 covers 8 bases. This CDR3 contains 13 residues. Trimming cost V 6 bases and J 3 bases; bases outside gene matches: 3. Germline V gene lookup returns CDR1 LGHDT and CDR2 YNNKEL (reference sequence). The CDR3 DNA reads as TGTGCCAGCAGTCCGGACAGGGACTATGGCTACACCTTC. It is translated as CASSPDRDYGYTF.

The rearrangement joins TRBV2 to TRBJ1-2; TRBD1 is a possible D gene (5 bases). This CDR3 comprises 14 residues. Germline CDR1 SNHLY, CDR2 FYNNEI. CDR3 sequence: CAEAGRHPIYGYTF. DNA of the CDR3: TGTGCGGAGGCGGGACGCCACCCTATCTATGGCTACACCTTC.

The CDR3 here is CASSGTGREKLFF. In DNA form, the CDR3 reads TGTGCCAGCTCCGGGACAGGGCGTGAAAAACTGTTTTTT. The gene calls are TRBV19 and TRBJ1-4, with TRBD1 matching over 9 bases. V was pared by 9 bases and J by 7 bases, with 6 bases of the junction left unmatched. Germline V gene data show CDR1 as LNHDA and CDR2 as SQIVND (reference sequence). This CDR3 region has 13 residues. The full variable domain, with the rest looked up from reference TRBV19 and TRBJ1-4, is DGGITQSPKYLFRKEGQNVTLSCEQNLNHDAMYWYRQDPGQGLRLIYYSQIVNDFQKGDIAEGYSVSREKKESFPLTVTSAQKNPTAFYLCASSGTGREKLFFGSGTQLSVL.

The V gene is TRBV24-1, the J gene TRBJ2-1; TRBD2 agrees at 7 bases. This CDR3 region has 16 residues. The junction had 6 bases not matched to a gene; V was cut back by 5 bases and J by 0 bases. Germline V lookup: CDR1 KGHDR, CDR2 SFDVKD. In DNA form, the CDR3 reads TGTGCCACCAGTGGCCGGGGGGAAAACTCCTACAATGAGCAGTTCTTC. The encoded protein is CATSGRGENSYNEQFF.

The chain has TRBV24-1 and TRBJ2-3, with 10 positions matching TRBD2. V shed 3 bases, J shed 8 bases, and the junction held 13 bases outside the gene matches. The CDR3 runs to 17 residues. CDR1 KGHDR and CDR2 SFDVKD come from the germline V gene. The CDR3 DNA follows: TGTGCCACCAGTGATGGGGATAGCGGGGGGCCCCTGGGTACGCAGTATTTT. This encodes CATSDGDSGGPLGTQYF.

This rearrangement joins TRBV24-1 to TRBJ1-4; D ambiguous. The length of the CDR3 is 15 residues. V was clipped by 7 bases and J by 4 bases, with 15 bases between them. Germline loops: CDR1 KGHDR, CDR2 SFDVKD. This CDR3 is CATSAKEGVNEKLFF. For the CDR3, the DNA is TGTGCCACCAGCGCTAAGGAAGGAGTTAATGAAAAACTGTTTTTT.

The chain joins TRBV4-2 to TRBJ2-7; D is possibly TRBD2 (6 bases). The CDR3 sequence is 13 residues long. The germline V gene has CDR1 LGHNA and CDR2 YNFKEQ. Trimming removed 7 bases from V and 1 base from J, with 11 bases in between. This CDR3 is CASTPGGSYEQYF. DNA of the CDR3: TGTGCCAGCACCCCCGGGGGTTCCTACGAGCAGTACTTC.

This CDR3 is CASSPDSLNQPQHF. The CDR3 DNA reads TGTGCCAGCAGCCCGGACAGCCTCAATCAGCCCCAGCATTTT. The chain combines TRBV9 with TRBJ1-5, with a possible D match to TRBD1 (6 bases). The germline V and J ends were trimmed by 4 bases and 3 bases, with 11 bases remaining between them. Germline V gene lookup returns CDR1 SGDLS and CDR2 YYNGEE. The CDR3 totals 14 residues. The full variable domain, its missing parts supplied by reference TRBV9 and TRBJ1-5, is DSGVTQTPKHLITATGQRVTLRCSPRSGDLSVYWYQQSLDQGLQFLIQYYNGEERAKGNILERFSAQQFPDLHSELNLSSLELGDSALYFCASSPDSLNQPQHFGDGTRLSIL.

The chain is built from TRBV12-5 and TRBJ2-6; possible D gene TRBD1, 5 bases. From germline, CDR1 is LGHNT and CDR2 FRNRAP. V gave up 1 base and J gave up 0 bases, with 7 bases separating them. The CDR3 is made up of 16 amino acids. This CDR3 is CASGLDRNSGANVLTF. The CDR3 nucleotides read TGTGCTAGTGGTTTGGACAGGAACTCTGGGGCCAACGTCCTGACTTTC.

The chain recombines TRBV10-3 with TRBJ1-1; the D is unclear. Between the trimmed V and J ends, which lost 7 bases and 0 bases, there was a span of 12 bases. Germline CDR1 ENHRY, CDR2 SYGVKD. The CDR3 length is 14 residues. CDR3 nucleotides: TGTGCCATCACTGCGGGTCCCCTGAACACTGAAGCTTTCTTT. Amino acid sequence: CAITAGPLNTEAFF.

This clone was counted once. This sequence joins TRBV29-1 and TRBJ1-2; 10 bases map to TRBD1. The V gene's germline CDR1 is SQVTM and CDR2 ANQGSEA. The CDR3 sequence is 13 residues long. The junction had 6 bases not matched to a gene; V was cut back by 5 bases and J by 6 bases. The CDR3 nucleotides are TGCAGCGTTTTGACAGGGGGCAGACATGGCTACACCTTC. It specifies CSVLTGGRHGYTF.

There are a few counts of this clone. The chain combines TRBV10-3 with TRBJ1-1; TRBD1 matches at 7 bases. CDR1 and CDR2 (germline): ENHRY, SYGVKD. Trimming removed 8 bases from V and 0 bases from J; junction bases left unmatched: 3. The CDR3 totals 13 residues. The CDR3 DNA reads as TGTGCCATCGCGGGACAGATGAACACTGAAGCTTTCTTT. Its translation: CAIAGQMNTEAFF.

V usage is TRBV29-1 and J usage is TRBJ2-2; 7 bases match TRBD1. V trimming: 3 bases; J trimming: 4 bases; junction bases outside the gene matches: 2. CDR3 length: 13 amino acids. CDR1 and CDR2 from the germline V gene are SQVTM and ANQGSEA. The CDR3, as DNA: TGCAGCGTTGACCACAGGGGCACCGGGGAGCTGTTTTTT. Encoded protein: CSVDHRGTGELFF.

This clone was recorded once. This chain uses TRBV7-2 with TRBJ2-3; TRBD2 matches 7 bases. The CDR3 sequence is 12 residues long. CDR1 and CDR2 (germline): SGHTA, FQGNSA. The J segment lost 8 bases and the V segment lost 6 bases, leaving 5 bases of the junction unmatched. The CDR3 nucleotides are TGTGCCAGCAGACTGACTAGCCCTACGCAGTATTTT. It yields the protein CASRLTSPTQYF.

The rearrangement joins TRBV14 to TRBJ1-3; 8 bases fit TRBD1. Germline V lookup: CDR1 SGHDN, CDR2 FVKESK. Trimming removed 1 base from V and 10 bases from J; junction bases left unmatched: 9. The CDR3 totals 15 residues. The CDR3 protein is CASSQARQGAWTIYF. In nucleotides, the CDR3 is TGTGCCAGCAGCCAAGCCCGGCAGGGGGCCTGGACCATATATTTT.

In its sample, this clone was seen once. This rearrangement joins TRBV24-1 to TRBJ2-1; no definite D call. The CDR3 contains 16 residues. V lost 3 bases, J lost 0 bases, and 11 bases lay in between. Germline V CDR1 and CDR2: KGHDR, SFDVKD. The CDR3 DNA reads TGTGCCACCAGTGATAGCGCGCCGAGCTCCTACAATGAGCAGTTCTTC. Amino acids: CATSDSAPSSYNEQFF.